Reported below is one T cell receptor (beta chain). Its antigen specificity is not known. Per-base quality was not reported, and no clone a single base away is much larger than it. These data originate in a study of cytomegalovirus exposure and HLA in healthy donors (dated 2017 in TCRdb). Some background on the complete study: In an earlier analysis of roughly 590 of the donors, 250 to 350 Gb of sequence data and some 100 million unique TCR beta sequences from 180 million or so T cells were reported. Around 320 gigabases of sequencing data and approximately 80 million unique TCR sequences were included in an early release covering several hundred HLA-typed donors. The genetic ancestry cluster associated with self-reported Caucasian donors included about four fifths of the roughly 400 genotyped donors. The study was designed to test whether signatures of past pathogen exposure could be identified by cataloging public T cell receptors. Using immunosequencing, the study profiled T cell repertoires from 500 to 800 subjects and related those repertoires to cytomegalovirus serostatus. Besides the first cohort of 666 subjects, a separate validation cohort made up of 120 different subjects was used. To predict cytomegalovirus infection status, the study combined high-throughput TCR immunosequencing, statistical association of individual TCRs with disease status, and machine learning. A later analysis re-examined previously published TCR beta repertoires from more than 650 donors and added high-resolution HLA genotyping to investigate patterns of TCR occurrence. Rather than drawing on any new phenotypic data, the later analysis identified candidate immune exposures from TCR beta sequences and the way those sequences occurred across donors. In an earlier analysis of 500 to 650 of the donors, high-throughput TCR beta sequencing was used to judge whether each TCR beta V gene segment behaved as functional or pseudogenic. Alongside the repertoire data, information on donor age, sex, ethnicity and CMV serostatus was compiled. A later genetic analysis used genome-wide SNP genotypes for about 65% of the roughly 700 donors, treating that subset as a discovery cohort. All discovery cohort repertoires had been generated using a single sequencing platform. HLA typing included class I and class II loci at four-digit resolution. Typing coverage differed by locus: A, B, C, DRB1 and DQB1 were typed in about 629-640 donors, DQA1 in approximately 520, DPA1 in over 600, and DPB1 in roughly 450. Because of strong linkage in the cohort, five DR-DQ haplotypes were treated as single units for association and clustering. Among around 400 genotyped donors of the cohort, an average of about 240,000 unique TCR beta nucleotide sequences was sequenced per donor, of which about 20% were non-productive.

Libraries were made using the immunoSEQ multiplex PCR assay. The multiplex PCR relied on a mix of 60 forward primers for TCR Vbeta segments and 13 reverse primers for TCR Jbeta segments. A multiplex PCR assay on genomic DNA amplified the CDR3 region of rearranged TCR beta genes. The amplified TCR beta libraries were sequenced on the Illumina HiSeq System as 87-base-pair reads. The paper's data handling went like this. A later analysis counted about 76 million unique TCR beta chains across the 670 or so repertoires, and about 10 million of these chains were shared by at least two donors. Raw reads were error-corrected and collapsed into unique sequences with a nearest-neighbor algorithm that merged closely related sequences to remove PCR and sequencing errors. V, D and J gene segments were assigned by aligning CDR3 sequences to IMGT reference sequences. For a sequence to be retained, a match of at least six nucleotides was required to both a V gene segment and a J gene segment. Rearrangements were called productive when the CDR3 lacked stop codons and stayed in frame with V and J; all others were non-productive. CDR3 was defined by IMGT convention, running from the second conserved V-encoded cysteine to the conserved J-encoded phenylalanine. The earlier analysis of some 550 of the donors excluded any sequence lacking an unambiguous match to a single V gene segment. An earlier analysis of just under 600 of the donors called V segments functional above 56.7% productive rearrangements and segregating when the between-donor standard deviation exceeded 5%. A statistical classification framework was developed to diagnose cytomegalovirus status using the catalog of TCR beta chain sequences. V and J gene assignment, in a later analysis, came from comparing TCR nucleotide sequences with IMGT/GENE-DB human TR gene sequences. A later analysis assigned CDR3 sequences and most-parsimonious VDJ recombination scenarios with the TCRdist pipeline. A later analysis defined each TCR beta chain by its CDR3 amino acid sequence plus V-gene family, and excluded reads lacking a unique V-gene family. A later analysis removed 450 to 600 highly shared, low-generation-probability nucleotide sequences to deal with suspected cross-contamination and a sequencing artifact. For each public chain, a later analysis derived a clonal expansion index from normalized ranks of inferred template counts within each repertoire. Generation probabilities in a later analysis came from a VDJ recombination model fitted to out-of-frame rearrangements, and those results were checked against IGoR. A later analysis scored TCR-TCR, TCR-HLA and TCR-CMV co-occurrence with hypergeometric tests, applying a repertoire-size bias correction to TCR pairs. A later analysis estimated false discovery rates by permuting HLA or CMV assignments 20 times. In a later analysis, co-occurring TCRs were grouped using DBSCAN, and TCRdist sequence similarity was added for clustering within HLA-allele-positive subsets. Co-occurrence clustering excluded repertoires with fewer than 30,000 or more than 120,000 public chains, plus five with anomalous nucleotide sharing. Held by TCRdb, this immuneACCESS table contains in-frame sequences only and omits some clones. Under half of the omission traces to an unresolved V gene where checked; the cause of the rest is unknown. That table supplies the V and J calls and clone size; D and trimming were determined from the DNA. Recorded for this sample are 150,000 to 200,000 clones; over 70% of them occurred a single time. Clones ranked in the top ten supply more than 6% of the sample.

CDR1 and CDR2, per the germline V gene, are MDHEN and SYDVKM. V and J are truncated by 6 bases and 4 bases respectively, leaving an intervening sequence of 18 bases. The CDR3, from cysteine to phenylalanine, totals 15 residues. The CDR3 DNA has 45 bases and is translated from base 1. The paper as a whole reports these results and caveats: V-gene and J-gene trimming of TCR beta chains was associated with a missense DCLRE1C variant in a later genetic analysis, and the association was replicated in an independent cohort. In this cohort, only TCR beta chains were sequenced, and detectable features were limited by the absence of alpha or paired-chain data. The study gave a list of roughly 150 TCR beta chains associated with cytomegalovirus. Linkage disequilibrium might explain the correlated functional status among segregating V segments, but an unknown experimental factor could not be ruled out. Because HLA typing was missing for some donors at each locus, association tests included only the typed subset. Across donors, most TCR sequences were observed very rarely, whereas some public TCRs were present in many individuals. Compared with the approximately 700-donor mean, donors in an Asian-associated ancestry cluster had fewer N-insertions in productive TCRs, according to a later genetic analysis. A further reported finding was that TCR beta sequences accurately predicted the HLA-A and HLA-B alleles for most subjects in the first cohort. A later analysis reported that several top co-occurrence clusters appeared linked to parvovirus B19, influenza, CMV and Epstein-Barr virus. A cluster of highly shared sequence variants was judged likely to be a technical artifact of the sequencing pipeline. In a later analysis, most CMV-associated TCR beta chains were found to appear HLA-restricted, with HLA associations seemingly driven largely by CMV exposure. In a later analysis, HLA-associated TCR beta chains were found to be more clonally expanded and to have lower generation probabilities than equally common non-associated chains. Some IMGT-functional V segments, including TRBV6-2 and TRBV6-3, could not be distinguished by the 87-base-pair reads and were therefore excluded. Because counts were too low, seventeen rarely observed V segments, including chromosome 9 orphons, were excluded from the earlier analysis of 587 of the donors. In a later analysis, the rate of TCR association differed among HLA loci, with DRB1 alleles having the most associated TCRs and HLA-C alleles having the fewest. In vitro tests confirmed that a few of the cytomegalovirus-associated TCR beta chains recognize cytomegalovirus antigens. Broadly in line with IMGT annotations, most TCR beta V segments showed up in productive rearrangements about 90% or about 30% of the time in an earlier analysis of several hundred of the donors. Immune exposure information for the cohort was limited to CMV serostatus. Cytomegalovirus status was reported to be diagnosed by the classifier with high specificity and sensitivity in both the original and validation cohorts. Specific HLA alleles were associated with 16,951 TCR beta sequences at a false discovery rate of 0.05 in a later analysis. It was suggested by the authors that the approach could potentially be generalized to other disease states and immunological phenotypes. Presence/absence analyses assumed roughly uniform sequencing depth across donors, an assumption that may not hold. When HLA alleles, especially DR and DQ, strongly co-occurred, TCR associations were difficult to assign to individual alleles.

The cohort was made up of approximately 670 healthy bone marrow donors. Cohort members were all nominally healthy when sampled, although unrecorded immune exposures were likely present. The donor was CMV seropositive and belonged to the group of more than 250 seropositive cohort members. A peripheral blood sample was collected from each donor, and TCR beta sequencing was performed on peripheral blood mononuclear cells. The Qiagen DNeasy Blood Extraction Kit was used to extract genomic DNA from the blood cell samples. The receptor comes from a woman between 40 and 55 years old in good health and CMV-seropositive. Sequenced: PBMCs. The chain links TRBV28 with TRBJ1-2; the best D guess is TRBD1, with 6 bases matching. Here is the DNA: TGTGCCAGCAGCACCCGGGGGGCGGTCCTCTATGGCTACACCTTC. Its protein reads: CASSTRGAVLYGYTF.